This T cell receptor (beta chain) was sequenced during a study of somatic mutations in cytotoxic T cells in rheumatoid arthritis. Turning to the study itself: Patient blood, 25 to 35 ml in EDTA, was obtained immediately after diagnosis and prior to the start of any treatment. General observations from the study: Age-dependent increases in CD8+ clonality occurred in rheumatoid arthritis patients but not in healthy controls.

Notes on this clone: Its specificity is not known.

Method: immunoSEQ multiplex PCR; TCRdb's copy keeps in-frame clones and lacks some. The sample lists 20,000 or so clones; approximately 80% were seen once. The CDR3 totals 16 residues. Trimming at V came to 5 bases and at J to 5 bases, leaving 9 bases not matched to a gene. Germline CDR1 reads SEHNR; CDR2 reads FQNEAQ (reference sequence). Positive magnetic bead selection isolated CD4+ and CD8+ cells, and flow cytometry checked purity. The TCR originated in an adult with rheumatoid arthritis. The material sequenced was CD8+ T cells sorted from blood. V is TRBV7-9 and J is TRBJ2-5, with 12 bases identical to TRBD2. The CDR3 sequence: CASSPGLAGSGETQYF. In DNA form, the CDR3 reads TGTGCCAGCAGCCCGGGACTAGCGGGTTCCGGCGAGACCCAGTACTTC. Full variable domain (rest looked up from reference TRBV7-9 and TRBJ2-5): DTGVSQNPRHKITKRGQNVTFRCDPISEHNRLYWYRQTLGQGPEFLTYFQNEAQLEKSRLLSDRFSAERPKGSFSTLEIQRTEQGDSAMYLCASSPGLAGSGETQYFGPGTRLLVL.